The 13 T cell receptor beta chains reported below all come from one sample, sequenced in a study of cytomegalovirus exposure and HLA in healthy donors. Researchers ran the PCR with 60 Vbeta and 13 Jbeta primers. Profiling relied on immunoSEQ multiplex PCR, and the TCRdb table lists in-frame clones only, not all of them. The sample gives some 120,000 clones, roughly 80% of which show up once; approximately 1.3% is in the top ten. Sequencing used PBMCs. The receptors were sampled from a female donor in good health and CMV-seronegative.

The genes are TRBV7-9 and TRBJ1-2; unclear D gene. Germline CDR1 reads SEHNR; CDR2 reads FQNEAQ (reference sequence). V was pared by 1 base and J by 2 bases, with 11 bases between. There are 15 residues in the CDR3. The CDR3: CASSLVPVLNYGYTF. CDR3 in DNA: TGTGCCAGCAGCTTAGTCCCCGTACTCAACTATGGCTACACCTTC.

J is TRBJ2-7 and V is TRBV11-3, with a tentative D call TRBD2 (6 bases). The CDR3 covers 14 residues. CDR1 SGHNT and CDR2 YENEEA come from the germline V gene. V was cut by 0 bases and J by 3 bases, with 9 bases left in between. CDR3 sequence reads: CASSLEGGDYEQYF. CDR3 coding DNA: TGTGCCAGCAGCTTAGAAGGAGGGGACTACGAGCAGTACTTC.

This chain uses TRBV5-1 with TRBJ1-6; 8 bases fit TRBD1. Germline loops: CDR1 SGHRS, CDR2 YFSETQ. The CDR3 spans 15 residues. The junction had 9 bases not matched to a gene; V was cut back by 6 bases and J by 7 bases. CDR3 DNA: TGCGCCAGCACCCCGACAGGGGTGAAGAATTCACCCCTCCACTTT. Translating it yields CASTPTGVKNSPLHF.

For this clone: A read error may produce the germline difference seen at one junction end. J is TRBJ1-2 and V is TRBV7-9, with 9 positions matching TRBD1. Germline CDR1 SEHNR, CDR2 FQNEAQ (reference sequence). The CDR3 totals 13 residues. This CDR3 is CSSSFGTGNGYTF. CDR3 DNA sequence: TGTTCCAGCAGCTTCGGGACAGGGAACGGCTACACCTTC.

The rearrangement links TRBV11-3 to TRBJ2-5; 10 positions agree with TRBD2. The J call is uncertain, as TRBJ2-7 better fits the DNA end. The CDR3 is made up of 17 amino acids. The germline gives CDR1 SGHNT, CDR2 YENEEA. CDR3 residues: CASSLGGLAGDGNEQYF. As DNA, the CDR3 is TGTGCCAGCAGCTTAGGTGGGCTAGCGGGAGACGGGAACGAGCAGTACTTC.

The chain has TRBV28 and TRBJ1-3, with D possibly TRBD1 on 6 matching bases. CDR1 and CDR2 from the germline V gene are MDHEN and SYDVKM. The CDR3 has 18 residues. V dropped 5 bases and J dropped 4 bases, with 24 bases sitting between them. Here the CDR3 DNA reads TGTGCCAGCAGTGCCGCCGGGTTATGGGGGCCTTCGGGAAACACCATATATTTT. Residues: CASSAAGLWGPSGNTIYF.

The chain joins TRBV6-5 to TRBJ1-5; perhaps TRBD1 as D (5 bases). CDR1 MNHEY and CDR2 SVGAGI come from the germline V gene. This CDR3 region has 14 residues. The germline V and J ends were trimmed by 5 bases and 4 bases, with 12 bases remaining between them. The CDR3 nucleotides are TGTGCCAGCAGTCGTGGACACCTGAATCAGCCCCAGCATTTT. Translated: CASSRGHLNQPQHF.

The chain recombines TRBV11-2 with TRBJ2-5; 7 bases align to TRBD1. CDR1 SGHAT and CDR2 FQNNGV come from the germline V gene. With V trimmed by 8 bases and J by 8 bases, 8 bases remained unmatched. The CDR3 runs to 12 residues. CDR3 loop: CASGLTGETQYF. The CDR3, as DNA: TGTGCCAGCGGATTAACAGGGGAAACCCAGTACTTC.

This chain's CDR3 is CASSPTVASTDTQYF. The CDR3 bases are TGTGCCAGCAGCCCCACTGTAGCTAGCACAGATACGCAGTATTTT. This sequence joins TRBV7-9 and TRBJ2-3; D unclear. CDR3 length: 15 amino acids. Trimming removed 5 bases from V and 0 bases from J, with 12 bases in between. Germline CDR1 reads SEHNR; CDR2 reads FQNEAQ (reference sequence).

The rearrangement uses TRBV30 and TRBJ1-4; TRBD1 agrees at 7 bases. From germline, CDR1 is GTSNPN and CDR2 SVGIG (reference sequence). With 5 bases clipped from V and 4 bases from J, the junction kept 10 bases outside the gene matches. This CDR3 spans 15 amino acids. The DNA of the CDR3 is TGTGCCTGGTCATACCCGGGACAGCTTAATGAAAAACTGTTTTTT. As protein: CAWSYPGQLNEKLFF.

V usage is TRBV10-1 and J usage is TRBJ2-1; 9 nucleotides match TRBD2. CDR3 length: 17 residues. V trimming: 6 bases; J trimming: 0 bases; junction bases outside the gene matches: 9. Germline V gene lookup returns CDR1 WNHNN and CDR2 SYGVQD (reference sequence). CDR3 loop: CASRRAGGTTSYNEQFF. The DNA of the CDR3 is TGCGCCAGCAGAAGAGCGGGAGGTACTACCTCCTACAATGAGCAGTTCTTC.

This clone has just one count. The CDR3 sequence is CASSRHIPNSNQPQHF. CDR3 DNA: TGTGCCAGCAGCCGACACATACCTAATAGCAATCAGCCCCAGCATTTT. The rearrangement joins TRBV2 to TRBJ1-5; D is unclear. V was trimmed by 6 bases and J by 0 bases, leaving 15 bases between them. This CDR3 spans 16 amino acids. CDR1 and CDR2 (germline): SNHLY, FYNNEI.

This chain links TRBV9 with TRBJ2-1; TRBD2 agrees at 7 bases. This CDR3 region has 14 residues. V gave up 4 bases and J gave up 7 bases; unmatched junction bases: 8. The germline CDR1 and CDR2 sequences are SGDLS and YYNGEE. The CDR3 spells CASSPRDYGNEQFF. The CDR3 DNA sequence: TGTGCCAGCAGCCCCCGGGACTACGGGAATGAGCAGTTCTTC.